The TCR beta chain described here comes from a study of identical twins. Overall study findings and caveats: Compared with unrelated sharing, twin-shared out-of-frame alpha sequences had more low-probability sequences. Abundant beta clonotypes from cord blood bore fewer insertions; memory repertoires lacked this pattern.

The germline V gene has CDR1 DFQATT and CDR2 SNEGSKA (reference sequence). The CDR3 runs 14 residues. V gave up 5 bases and J gave up 4 bases; unmatched junction bases: 8. TCRdb re-analysed the 5' RACE reads in MiXCR, keeping a single row per CDR3 protein. The table has roughly 200,000 distinct CDR3 sequences, around a sixth seen once. This clonotype was seen many times. The antigen is not known. This same sample was also taken into another study, of T cells expressing NK-cell markers. From that report: Investigators obtained TCR beta repertoires from sorted CD3+CD56+NKG2C+, CD3+CD56+NKG2C- and CD3+CD56-NKG2C+ T cells.

The chain is built from TRBV20-1 and TRBJ2-3, with 8 bases fitting TRBD2. This clonotype was sampled from a woman between 18 and 29 years old in good health. Source material: CD8+ T cells sorted from blood. In DNA form, the CDR3 reads TGCAGTGCTCCAAGCGGGGGCCCCGCAGATACGCAGTATTTT. Translated: CSAPSGGPADTQYF.